This TCR beta chain is drawn from a study of cytomegalovirus exposure and HLA in healthy donors. 13 Jbeta primers and 60 Vbeta primers were used for the PCR. Clones were sequenced by immunoSEQ multiplex PCR, and TCRdb holds only the in-frame ones, with some missing. The sample carries under 150,000 clones, about two thirds recorded once. This CDR3 is built from 14 residues. The junction had 4 bases not matched to a gene; V was cut back by 5 bases and J by 6 bases. Germline CDR1 and CDR2: LNHDA and SQIVND (reference sequence). The specimen was PBMCs. The clonotype was recovered from a woman between 55 and 75 years old in good health and CMV-seropositive. V gene TRBV19 combines with J gene TRBJ1-6, with TRBD1 identical over 7 bases. The CDR3 spells CASSEQGFNSPLHF. The CDR3 coding sequence is TGTGCCAGTAGTGAACAGGGGTTTAATTCACCCCTCCACTTT. The complete variable domain, with remaining parts taken from reference TRBV19 and TRBJ1-6, reads DGGITQSPKYLFRKEGQNVTLSCEQNLNHDAMYWYRQDPGQGLRLIYYSQIVNDFQKGDIAEGYSVSREKKESFPLTVTSAQKNPTAFYLCASSEQGFNSPLHFGNGTRLTVT.